The rows below give T cell receptor beta chains drawn from one sample of a study of cytomegalovirus exposure and HLA in healthy donors. TCRdb's copy holds only in-frame clones and misses some; the assay was immunoSEQ multiplex PCR. The table records roughly 120,000 clones, about 82% of them present only once. The source material was PBMCs. The receptors derive from a young man in good health and CMV-seronegative. The CDR3 runs from the conserved cysteine through the conserved F or W. D genes are given only for firm matches. Clone size is given for some rows only: seen once, a few or many times, or a class if the clone is expanded.

length	V	D	J	size	CDR3	DNA
17	TRBV18	.	TRBJ1-6	.	CASSPSTVSSYNSPLHF	TGTGCCAGCTCACCATCGACAGTTAGCTCCTATAATTCACCCCTCCACTTT
12	TRBV30	.	TRBJ1-2	few	CAWSVPSDGYTF	TGTGCCTGGAGTGTCCCTTCTGATGGCTACACCTTC
14	TRBV5-1	.	TRBJ1-1	.	CASSRVTGNTEAFF	TGCGCCAGCAGCCGTGTGACAGGGAACACTGAAGCTTTCTTT
15	TRBV2	TRBD1	TRBJ2-1	.	CASSTDRGPYNEQFF	TGTGCCAGCAGCACAGACAGGGGCCCCTACAATGAGCAGTTCTTC
17	TRBV10-3	TRBD2	TRBJ2-2	.	CAISLRTSGGNTGELFF	TGTGCCATCAGTTTACGGACTAGCGGGGGTAACACCGGGGAGCTGTTTTTT
14	TRBV30	TRBD2	TRBJ2-2	.	CAWGGGRNNGELFF	TGTGCCTGGGGCGGGGGGCGGAATAACGGGGAGCTGTTTTTT
15	TRBV30	.	TRBJ2-7	.	CAWTRGWLAFDEQYF	TGTGCCTGGACCCGAGGGTGGCTAGCGTTTGACGAGCAGTACTTC
17	TRBV7-2	.	TRBJ1-5	.	CASSLGGQGPANQPQHF	TGTGCCAGCAGCTTAGGAGGGCAGGGGCCGGCCAATCAGCCCCAGCATTTT
13	TRBV25-1	.	TRBJ1-3	few	CASSVLSGNTIYF	TGTGCCAGCAGTGTCCTCTCTGGAAACACCATATATTTT
14	TRBV5-1	.	TRBJ1-2	.	CASSLLPGNYGYTF	TGCGCCAGCAGCCTACTCCCGGGGAACTATGGCTACACCTTC
16	TRBV6-5	.	TRBJ1-1	.	CASSYSVRRQNTEAFF	TGTGCCAGCAGTTACAGCGTTCGGCGGCAAAACACTGAAGCTTTCTTT
14	TRBV6-1	.	TRBJ2-1	.	CASSQRGSNNEQFF	TGTGCCAGCAGTCAAAGGGGGAGTAACAATGAGCAGTTCTTC
14	TRBV30	.	TRBJ2-7	.	CAWSVQGGGYEQYF	TGTGCCTGGAGTGTGCAGGGGGGAGGCTACGAGCAGTACTTC
15	TRBV29-1	TRBD1	TRBJ1-4	.	CSVPAGTGGIEKLFF	TGCAGCGTGCCCGCCGGGACAGGGGGCATTGAAAAACTGTTTTTT
15	TRBV7-2	.	TRBJ2-7	.	CASSLQALTGREQYF	TGTGCCAGCAGCTTGCAAGCATTAACAGGGCGCGAGCAGTACTTC
14	TRBV27	.	TRBJ1-1	few	CASSDRPVNTEAFF	TGTGCCAGCAGCGACAGGCCGGTGAACACTGAAGCTTTCTTT
14	TRBV4-1	.	TRBJ1-1	.	CASSQERGNTEAFF	TGCGCCAGCAGCCAAGAAAGGGGGAACACTGAAGCTTTCTTT
15	TRBV6-5	.	TRBJ1-2	.	CASSPTTANNYGYTF	TGTGCCAGCAGTCCGACGACAGCTAATAACTATGGCTACACCTTC
13	TRBV10-3	.	TRBJ1-1	.	CAISDPSEVEAFF	TGTGCCATCAGTGACCCCTCGGAGGTAGAAGCTTTCTTT
17	TRBV11-2	TRBD2	TRBJ2-1	.	CASSYAVGSGRAYEQFF	TGTGCCAGCAGCTACGCCGTGGGGAGCGGGAGGGCCTATGAGCAGTTCTTC
14	TRBV11-3	TRBD1	TRBJ1-1	.	CASSSGQGAAEAFF	TGTGCCAGCAGCTCGGGACAGGGGGCGGCTGAAGCTTTCTTT
14	TRBV12-5	.	TRBJ2-1	once	CASGSLNPGSEQFF	TGTGCTAGTGGTTCCCTCAATCCAGGGTCTGAGCAGTTCTTC
16	TRBV7-2	.	TRBJ1-3	.	CASSLVGRYSGNTIYF	TGTGCCAGCAGCTTAGTGGGCCGGTACTCTGGAAACACCATATATTTT
16	TRBV10-3	TRBD2	TRBJ2-3	.	CAIAPRGSGGSDTQYF	TGTGCCATCGCGCCTAGGGGTAGCGGGGGATCAGATACGCAGTATTTT
13	TRBV30	TRBD1	TRBJ1-6	.	CAWAGTGLSPLHF	TGTGCCTGGGCCGGGACAGGGCTTTCACCCCTCCACTTT
15	TRBV5-6	.	TRBJ1-2	.	CASNLQGTHNYGYTF	TGTGCCAGCAACCTACAGGGAACCCATAACTATGGCTACACCTTC
15	TRBV7-9	TRBD1	TRBJ2-2	.	CASRSDRVNTGELFF	TGTGCCAGCAGATCCGACAGGGTAAACACCGGGGAGCTGTTTTTT
16	TRBV30	TRBD1	TRBJ1-1	.	CAWRPQTTGGNTEAFF	TGTGCCTGGCGACCACAAACCACAGGGGGGAACACTGAAGCTTTCTTT
14	TRBV30	TRBD1	TRBJ1-1	.	CAWTHTGGWTEAFF	TGTGCCTGGACCCACACAGGGGGCTGGACTGAAGCTTTCTTT
15	TRBV19	.	TRBJ2-7	.	CASSIKGSGAYEQYF	TGTGCCAGTAGTATAAAAGGGAGTGGGGCCTACGAGCAGTACTTC
14	TRBV13	TRBD1	TRBJ1-2	few	CASTLTGTGHGYTF	TGTGCCAGCACCCTCACGGGGACAGGGCATGGCTACACCTTC
15	TRBV5-1	.	TRBJ2-3	.	CASSLSGAPTDTQYF	TGCGCCAGCAGCTTGAGTGGGGCCCCCACAGATACGCAGTATTTT
15	TRBV7-9	.	TRBJ2-1	.	CASKLSDRPPDEQFF	TGTGCCAGCAAGCTTAGTGACAGGCCCCCGGATGAGCAGTTCTTC
14	TRBV27	.	TRBJ2-7	.	CASSLTDSTYEQYF	TGTGCCAGCAGTTTGACCGACAGTACCTACGAGCAGTACTTC
13	TRBV5-6	.	TRBJ1-1	.	CASSPAWGVEAFF	TGTGCCAGCAGCCCGGCGTGGGGGGTTGAAGCTTTCTTT
14	TRBV5-8	.	TRBJ1-1	.	CASSRRTVNTEAFF	TGTGCCAGCAGCCGTAGGACAGTTAACACTGAAGCTTTCTTT
12	TRBV30	TRBD2	TRBJ2-7	.	CAWGTTRNEQYF	TGTGCCTGGGGGACTACTCGGAACGAGCAGTACTTC
15	TRBV7-2	.	TRBJ2-5	once	CASGGRGSGQETQYF	TGTGCCAGCGGCGGCCGGGGATCGGGGCAAGAGACCCAGTACTTC
14	TRBV30	TRBD1	TRBJ1-4	.	CAWKAGGQGEKLFF	TGTGCCTGGAAGGCCGGTGGACAGGGTGAAAAACTGTTTTTT
14	TRBV7-2	TRBD2	TRBJ2-3	once	CASSFAGVVDTQYF	TGTGCCAGCAGCTTTGCGGGAGTGGTAGATACGCAGTATTTT
14	TRBV5-1	TRBD1	TRBJ1-2	.	CASSPRDRNYGYTF	TGCGCCAGCAGCCCCCGGGACAGAAACTATGGCTACACCTTC
14	TRBV5-1	.	TRBJ1-2	.	CASSPDTANYGYTF	TGCGCCAGCAGCCCGGACACTGCTAACTATGGCTACACCTTC
15	TRBV11-3	.	TRBJ2-2	few	CASSLGQGSTGELFF	TGTGCCAGCAGCTTAGGGCAGGGGAGCACCGGGGAGCTGTTTTTT
11	TRBV20-1	.	TRBJ2-1	.	CSPVGYNEQFF	TGCAGCCCGGTCGGCTACAATGAGCAGTTCTTC
12	TRBV7-2	.	TRBJ1-1	.	CASSSSHTEAFF	TGTGCCAGCAGCTCCTCCCACACTGAAGCTTTCTTT
15	TRBV30	TRBD2	TRBJ2-5	.	CAWSVQRGGAETQYF	TGTGCCTGGAGTGTACAGCGGGGGGGCGCGGAGACCCAGTACTTC
17	TRBV5-1	TRBD1	TRBJ1-2	.	CASSPGTGGSLDYGYTF	TGCGCCAGCAGCCCCGGGACAGGGGGATCGTTGGACTATGGCTACACCTTC
16	TRBV11-2	TRBD1	TRBJ2-3	.	CASSSRQGASTDTQYF	TGTGCCAGCAGCTCGAGACAGGGGGCGAGCACAGATACGCAGTATTTT
16	TRBV5-1	TRBD2	TRBJ2-5	.	CASRTTSGRVQETQYF	TGCGCCAGCAGGACGACTAGCGGGAGGGTTCAAGAGACCCAGTACTTC
17	TRBV13	TRBD1	TRBJ2-7	.	CASSSAPHRDRSYEQYF	TGTGCCAGCAGCTCCGCACCGCACCGGGACAGGTCCTACGAGCAGTACTTC
15	TRBV5-1	.	TRBJ2-3	.	CASSLEAQVTDTQYF	TGCGCCAGCAGCTTGGAGGCGCAGGTCACAGATACGCAGTATTTT
15	TRBV6-1	.	TRBJ2-4	.	CASSEANRGGNIQYF	TGTGCCAGCAGTGAAGCGAATAGGGGTGGAAACATTCAGTACTTC
14	TRBV29-1	.	TRBJ2-7	few	CSVGGGDHPDKQYF	TGCAGCGTTGGGGGCGGGGACCACCCCGATAAGCAGTACTTC
14	TRBV7-8	TRBD1	TRBJ2-7	once	CASVPGTGGYEQYF	TGTGCCAGCGTACCCGGGACAGGGGGTTACGAGCAGTACTTC
12	TRBV5-1	.	TRBJ2-1	.	CASSLMSDEQFF	TGCGCCAGCAGCTTGATGAGTGATGAGCAGTTCTTC
11	TRBV20-1	.	TRBJ2-7	once	CSARVGGEEYF	TGCAGTGCTAGAGTTGGCGGAGAAGAGTACTTC
14	TRBV11-2	.	TRBJ1-2	.	CASSRTGQGYGYTF	TGTGCCAGCAGCCGGACGGGACAAGGCTATGGCTACACCTTC
15	TRBV30	.	TRBJ1-1	once	CAWSVPPVRRGEAFF	TGTGCCTGGAGTGTACCCCCTGTTCGAAGAGGGGAAGCTTTCTTT
13	TRBV30	.	TRBJ2-7	.	CAWSSQGWDEQYF	TGTGCCTGGTCCAGTCAGGGGTGGGACGAGCAGTACTTC